This passage covers 3 T cell receptor beta chains from one sample sequenced in a study of blood T cell repertoires in COVID-19. Sequenced by immunoSEQ multiplex PCR; TCRdb stores in-frame clones only, minus some. The sample lists roughly 230,000 clones, approximately 88% occurring once. Specimen: peripheral blood. Receptors were obtained from a man aged 35-49 years with acute or convalescent COVID-19.

The chain employs TRBV7-2 and TRBJ1-5; possible D gene TRBD1, 6 bases. The CDR3 is made up of 13 amino acids. Germline V CDR1 and CDR2: SGHTA, FQGNSA. The V end was cut by 1 base, the J end by 7 bases, with 8 bases between. Here the CDR3 reads CASSLEGEQPQHF. The CDR3 nucleotides are TGTGCCAGCAGCTTAGAGGGGGAACAGCCCCAGCATTTT.

The chain recombines TRBV2 with TRBJ2-3; a possible D gene is TRBD2 (5 bases). The germline V gene encodes CDR1 SNHLY and CDR2 FYNNEI. This CDR3 is built from 13 residues. V was shortened by 6 bases and J by 5 bases, with 12 bases between the two germline ends. The CDR3 DNA sequence: TGTGCCAGCAGGACTACCGGTGGAGATACGCAGTATTTT. Its protein product is CASRTTGGDTQYF.

The chain recombines TRBV3-1 (or the pseudogene TRBV3-2) with TRBJ2-3; tentatively, D is TRBD2 (5 bases). The CDR3 covers 16 residues. Trimming left V 0 bases short and J 2 bases short, with 12 bases between. Germline loops: CDR1 LGHDT, CDR2 YNNKEL (reference sequence). CDR3 in DNA: TGTGCCAGCAGCCAAGATCGTGGGAGAGTCACAGATACGCAGTATTTT. Protein: CASSQDRGRVTDTQYF.